Each of the 20 T cell receptor beta chains below was sequenced from the same sample in a study of technical replicates of blood from a handful of donors. The assay was immunoSEQ multiplex PCR, and TCRdb's table has in-frame clones only and misses some. The table shows about 79,000 clones, with more than 90% occurring only once. The sequenced sample was T cells isolated from PBMCs. All receptors come from a human donor in good health. Some clones in this sample may be carry-over from other donors' samples.

The V gene is TRBV7-2, the J gene TRBJ2-1; 10 bases map to TRBD1. Trimming cost V 1 base and J 7 bases; bases outside gene matches: 7. CDR1 and CDR2 from the germline V gene are SGHTA and FQGNSA. The CDR3 has 16 residues. CDR3 loop: CASSLVGQGVGNEQFF. The CDR3 coding sequence is TGTGCCAGCAGCTTAGTCGGACAGGGGGTGGGGAATGAGCAGTTCTTC.

The chain is built from TRBV11-2 and TRBJ1-5; tentative D call: TRBD1 (5 bases). Looked up from germline, CDR1 is SGHAT and CDR2 is FQNNGV. The V gene lost 5 bases and the J gene lost 0 bases, with 14 bases spanning the gap. CDR3 size: 16 residues. CDR3 DNA sequence: TGTGCCAGCAGCCCTCGGACAATCTATAGCAATCAGCCCCAGCATTTT. This gives the protein CASSPRTIYSNQPQHF.

The rearrangement links TRBV29-1 to TRBJ1-1, with 11 nucleotides matching TRBD1. Germline CDR1 and CDR2: SQVTM and ANQGSEA. V lost 4 bases, J lost 3 bases, and 1 base stayed unmatched. This CDR3 contains 13 residues. CDR3 DNA: TGCAGCGTTGGGGGACAGGGGGACACTGAAGCTTTCTTT. Translated: CSVGGQGDTEAFF.

J is TRBJ2-1 and V is TRBV10-2; 13 nucleotides align to TRBD2. Unmatched junction bases numbered 2, after V lost 6 bases and J lost 0 bases. Germline V gene data show CDR1 as WSHSY and CDR2 as SAAADI. The CDR3 contains 16 residues. The DNA for the CDR3 is TGCGCCAGCAGACTAGCGGGAGGGCCCTCCTACAATGAGCAGTTCTTC. Translating gives CASRLAGGPSYNEQFF.

This chain uses TRBV19 with TRBJ2-1; maybe TRBD2 (6 bases). Germline CDR1 LNHDA, CDR2 SQIVND (reference sequence). V was pared by 6 bases and J by 4 bases, with 10 bases between. The CDR3 consists of 13 residues. This CDR3 is CASSGSSYNEQFF. The CDR3 DNA is TGTGCCAGTAGCGGGAGTTCTTACAATGAGCAGTTCTTC.

V gene TRBV14 combines with J gene TRBJ2-3; 9 bases fit TRBD2. The trim removed 2 bases at V and 3 bases at J, leaving 6 bases unmatched. Germline CDR1 SGHDN, CDR2 FVKESK. The CDR3 spans 16 residues. CDR3 nucleotides: TGTGCCAGCAGCCAACCCGGGACTAGCCTAACAGATACGCAGTATTTT. This gives the protein CASSQPGTSLTDTQYF.

The rearrangement joins TRBV4-1 to TRBJ2-7, with no clear D. Per the germline V gene, CDR1 is MGHRA and CDR2 is YSYEKL. V dropped 1 base and J dropped 5 bases, with 12 bases sitting between them. This CDR3 contains 14 residues. The CDR3 DNA reads TGCGCCAGCAGCCAAGGTTCGTACCCTAACGAGCAGTACTTC. Protein: CASSQGSYPNEQYF.

This clone came up once. The chain combines TRBV28 with TRBJ2-1; 8 positions match TRBD2. The CDR3 spans 16 residues. The J segment lost 3 bases and the V segment lost 6 bases, leaving 10 bases of the junction unmatched. From germline, CDR1 is MDHEN and CDR2 SYDVKM. CDR3 coding DNA: TGTGCCAGCAGAACAAGTCCGGGAGGGATCTACAATGAGCAGTTCTTC. Protein sequence: CASRTSPGGIYNEQFF.

The chain joins TRBV10-3 to TRBJ2-7; weak D call: TRBD2 (7 bases). The ends were cut back, 8 bases at V and 3 bases at J, with 14 bases in the middle. Looked up from germline, CDR1 is ENHRY and CDR2 is SYGVKD. CDR3 length: 13 amino acids. The CDR3 DNA reads TGTGCCATCGGTAGGGGGGGAGGCTACGAGCAGTACTTC. Translating gives CAIGRGGGYEQYF.

CDR3 in amino acids: CSVEQGGGTEAFF. The CDR3 region has the DNA TGCAGCGTTGAACAGGGAGGGGGCACTGAAGCTTTCTTT. The rearrangement links TRBV29-1 to TRBJ1-1, with D tentatively TRBD1 (6 bases). V was pared by 2 bases and J by 4 bases, with 11 bases between. Germline V gene sequence: CDR1 SQVTM, CDR2 ANQGSEA. CDR3 length: 13 amino acids.

The chain carries TRBV14 and TRBJ1-1; D is ambiguous. V lost 0 bases and J lost 3, with 11 bases in between. Germline CDR1 reads SGHDN; CDR2 reads FVKESK. CDR3 size: 15 residues. The CDR3 region has the DNA TGTGCCAGCAGCCAAGAGTTGTACCGGGACACTGAAGCTTTCTTT. Translated: CASSQELYRDTEAFF.

The CDR3 DNA reads TGTGCCAGCAGCGTAGGAGCGGGAGGGCCCTACGAGCAGTACTTC. Translated, it gives CASSVGAGGPYEQYF. The chain employs TRBV9 and TRBJ2-7; 10 positions agree with TRBD2. The V and J ends lost 0 bases and 2 bases, in that order; junction bases with no gene match: 2. The CDR3 has 15 amino acids. In germline, CDR1 is SGDLS, CDR2 YYNGEE.

This chain joins TRBV19 and TRBJ2-7; D call uncertain. Trimming cost V 5 bases and J 0 bases, with 11 bases left between them. Germline CDR1 and CDR2: LNHDA and SQIVND (reference sequence). The CDR3 totals 14 residues. CDR3 in DNA: TGTGCCAGTAGTGGGCAGGTCGACTCCTACGAGCAGTACTTC. Its translation: CASSGQVDSYEQYF. The whole variable domain, remainder taken from reference TRBV19 and TRBJ2-7, is DGGITQSPKYLFRKEGQNVTLSCEQNLNHDAMYWYRQDPGQGLRLIYYSQIVNDFQKGDIAEGYSVSREKKESFPLTVTSAQKNPTAFYLCASSGQVDSYEQYFGPGTRLTVT.

This rearrangement joins TRBV6-1 to TRBJ1-1; TRBD1 aligns across 8 bases. The CDR3 loop spans 15 amino acids. Trimming took 5 bases from V and 6 from J; bases not matched to a gene: 11. The germline V gene has CDR1 MNHNS and CDR2 SASEGT. The CDR3 loop reads CASSSQGQGKPEAFF. The DNA for the CDR3 is TGTGCCAGCAGTAGCCAAGGACAGGGTAAACCTGAAGCTTTCTTT.

This clone was recorded only once. The chain is built from TRBV2 and TRBJ2-7, with 7 bases fitting TRBD2. From germline, CDR1 is SNHLY and CDR2 FYNNEI. Losses at the gene ends were 9 bases for V and 0 bases for J; bases not matched to a gene: 5. This CDR3 comprises 13 residues. The CDR3 bases are TGTGCCAGAGCGGGACCCCTCTCCTACGAGCAGTACTTC. As protein: CARAGPLSYEQYF.

The chain's CDR3 is CASSWDRIPEAFF. The CDR3 DNA reads TGTGCCAGCAGCTGGGACAGGATTCCTGAAGCTTTCTTT. This chain links TRBV5-4 with TRBJ1-1, with 8 bases matching TRBD1. This CDR3 has 13 amino acids. The J segment lost 6 bases and the V segment lost 3 bases, leaving 4 bases of the junction unmatched. CDR1 and CDR2 (germline): SGHNT, YYREEE (reference sequence).

The chain is built from TRBV2 and TRBJ2-7; TRBD2 matches at 11 bases. Per germline, CDR1 SNHLY and CDR2 FYNNEI. After removal of 0 bases from V and 4 bases from J, the junction contained 8 bases not matched to a gene. This CDR3 is built from 17 residues. The CDR3 sequence: CASSEALGLADSYEQYF. The CDR3 nucleotides are TGTGCCAGCAGTGAAGCGCTGGGACTAGCGGACTCTTACGAGCAGTACTTC.

The gene calls are TRBV15 and TRBJ2-5; a possible D gene is TRBD1 (5 bases). This CDR3 region has 13 residues. CDR1 and CDR2 from the germline V gene are LNHNV and YYDKDF (reference sequence). Trimming took 6 bases from V and 5 from J, leaving 13 bases between them. The CDR3 loop is CATSQGPKETQYF. The CDR3 DNA follows: TGTGCCACCAGTCAGGGTCCGAAGGAGACCCAGTACTTC.

The genes are TRBV27 and TRBJ1-1; D ambiguous. The CDR3 spans 11 residues. The V end lost 8 bases, the J end lost 4 bases, and 8 bases lay between the germline ends. Germline CDR1 reads MNHEY; CDR2 reads SMNVEV (reference sequence). In nucleotides, the CDR3 is TGTGCCAGCCTACGCGGCACTGAAGCTTTCTTT. It yields the protein CASLRGTEAFF.

The chain carries TRBV28 and TRBJ2-7; 8 bases fit TRBD2. The CDR3 extends over 17 amino acids. The germline CDR1 and CDR2 sequences are MDHEN and SYDVKM. Trimming at V came to 2 bases and at J to 0 bases, leaving 9 bases not matched to a gene. CDR3 sequence reads: CASSLPLQSGSSYEQYF. CDR3 sequence (DNA): TGTGCCAGCAGTTTACCCCTCCAGAGCGGGAGCTCCTACGAGCAGTACTTC.